This T cell receptor (beta chain) was found in a study of blood T cells in healthy people across ages. Regarding the study as a whole: Both higher diversity and more naive CD4+ cells marked long-lived donors when set against aged donors.

Per germline, CDR1 SGHRS and CDR2 YFSETQ. Trimming cost V 1 base and J 11 bases; bases outside gene matches: 9. CDR3 size: 14 residues. A second about 7 to 11 cycle PCR used barcoded and J-beta primers. TCRdb redid the calling of the 5' RACE reads with MiXCR, one entry per CDR3 protein. Of about 970,000 distinct CDR3 sequences in the sample, approximately 50% were seen once. As to this clonotype: Its antigen remains unidentified.

Material: blood. The source of this sequence is a woman in her sixties in good health. This sequence joins TRBV5-1 and TRBJ2-5; 9 bases map to TRBD1. CDR3 in amino acids: CASSLPDRGWEQYF. In nucleotides, the CDR3 is TGCGCCAGCAGCTTGCCCGACAGGGGGTGGGAGCAGTACTTC.